Shown below are 18 T cell receptor beta chains from a single sample sequenced in a study of CD8 T cells in Susac syndrome. It was with random hexamers that about 0.45 to 1 ug RNA was reverse transcribed. TCRdb re-called the immunoSEQ multiplex PCR reads through MiXCR, storing one row per CDR3 protein. The sample lists around 280,000 distinct CDR3 sequences; approximately 81% were seen once. Sequencing was carried out using CD8+ T cells from PBMCs. Receptors originate from a human donor with multiple sclerosis.

The chain combines TRBV15 with TRBJ1-6; D is undetermined. There are 16 residues in the CDR3. Germline CDR1 reads LNHNV; CDR2 reads YYDKDF (reference sequence). Trimming cost V 0 bases and J 8 bases, with 14 bases left between them. The CDR3 sequence is CATSREKLLKDSPLHF. DNA for the CDR3: TGTGCCACCAGCAGAGAAAAGCTCCTAAAAGATTCACCCCTCCACTTT.

This clonotype was observed once. CDR3 loop: CSAPDRGATSNYGYTF. CDR3 sequence (DNA): TGCAGTGCCCCAGACAGGGGCGCCACTAGCAACTATGGCTACACCTTC. V usage is TRBV20-1 and J usage is TRBJ1-2, with TRBD1 matching over 8 bases. V lost 6 bases to trimming and J lost 2 bases; unmatched junction nucleotides: 14. Per the germline V gene, CDR1 is DFQATT and CDR2 is SNEGSKA (reference sequence). The CDR3 runs 16 residues.

This clonotype was counted a few times. This chain connects TRBV6-2 or TRBV6-3 to TRBJ1-5, with TRBD1 as a possible D gene (6 bases). Germline assignment: CDR1 MNHEY and CDR2 SVGEGT. The CDR3 sequence is 14 residues long. V lost 4 bases and J lost 5, with 12 bases in between. Here the CDR3 reads CASSSVDSHQPQHF. The CDR3 DNA reads as TGTGCCAGCAGTTCCGTGGACAGTCATCAGCCCCAGCATTTT.

This clonotype was found once. This rearrangement joins TRBV28 to TRBJ1-1; D ambiguous. With 2 bases removed from V and 4 bases from J, the gap between germline ends came to 11 bases. CDR3 size: 14 residues. The germline gives CDR1 MDHEN, CDR2 SYDVKM. CDR3 DNA sequence: TGTGCCAGCAGTTTACTACCGGAAGGCACTGAAGCTTTCTTT. Its translation is CASSLLPEGTEAFF. The complete variable domain, with remaining parts taken from reference TRBV28 and TRBJ1-1, reads DVKVTQSSRYLVKRTGEKVFLECVQDMDHENMFWYRQDPGLGLRLIYFSYDVKMKEKGDIPEGYSVSREKKERFSLILESASTNQTSMYLCASSLLPEGTEAFFGQGTRLTVV.

DNA for the CDR3: TGTGCCAGCACCTACACCCGTGCTGAGCAGTTCTTC. This gives the protein CASTYTRAEQFF. The V call is TRBV12-3 or TRBV12-4, the J call TRBJ2-1; D unclear. V lost 7 bases and J lost 9, with 13 bases in between. The CDR3 covers 12 residues.

V is TRBV4-1 and J is TRBJ1-2; D perhaps matches TRBD1 (6 bases). V was cut by 3 bases and J by 4 bases, with 15 bases left in between. Germline V CDR1 and CDR2: MGHRA, YSYEKL. This CDR3 contains 15 residues. Here the CDR3 DNA reads TGCGCCAGCAGCCAGGCAGGGGTGGTTAGCTATGGCTACACCTTC. Its protein product is CASSQAGVVSYGYTF.

V usage is TRBV28 and J usage is TRBJ2-7, with 7 bases aligning to TRBD1. J lost 7 bases, V lost 6 bases, and 18 bases had no gene match. The CDR3 has 16 residues. In germline, CDR1 is MDHEN, CDR2 SYDVKM. CDR3 in DNA: TGTGCCAGCAGGAACCGGGACAGACTTATACCTACGGAGCAGTACTTC. It encodes CASRNRDRLIPTEQYF. The full variable domain, its missing parts supplied by reference TRBV28 and TRBJ2-7, is DVKVTQSSRYLVKRTGEKVFLECVQDMDHENMFWYRQDPGLGLRLIYFSYDVKMKEKGDIPEGYSVSREKKERFSLILESASTNQTSMYLCASRNRDRLIPTEQYFGPGTRLTVT.

V gene TRBV20-1 combines with J gene TRBJ1-3; 11 bases line up with TRBD1. The V gene end was trimmed by 3 bases and the J gene end by 5 bases; junction bases not matched to a gene: 12. Looked up from germline, CDR1 is DFQATT and CDR2 is SNEGSKA (reference sequence). The CDR3 runs to 17 residues. The CDR3 DNA follows: TGCAGTGCTAGGGAAACCATGGACAGGGGGCTTCGAAACACCATATATTTT. Translating gives CSARETMDRGLRNTIYF.

This clonotype was observed a few times. This chain connects TRBV7-2 to TRBJ2-1, with D unresolved. The CDR3 has 13 amino acids. Trimming took off 2 bases at V and 8 bases at J, with 10 bases between the two ends. Germline CDR1 and CDR2: SGHTA and FQGNSA. The CDR3 bases are TGTGCCAGCAGCTTATCGGGTGGCTATGAGCAGTTCTTC. As protein: CASSLSGGYEQFF.

J is TRBJ2-1 and V is TRBV28; 9 bases map to TRBD2. Trimming at V came to 3 bases and at J to 5 bases, leaving 5 bases not matched to a gene. This CDR3 region has 15 residues. Germline loops: CDR1 MDHEN, CDR2 SYDVKM. The CDR3 DNA sequence: TGTGCCAGCAGTTTTGAGCGGGAGGACAACAATGAGCAGTTCTTC. Translated: CASSFEREDNNEQFF. The entire variable domain, with the rest obtained from reference TRBV28 and TRBJ2-1, is as follows: DVKVTQSSRYLVKRTGEKVFLECVQDMDHENMFWYRQDPGLGLRLIYFSYDVKMKEKGDIPEGYSVSREKKERFSLILESASTNQTSMYLCASSFEREDNNEQFFGPGTRLTVL.

The V and J genes are TRBV28 and TRBJ2-1; 9 positions agree with TRBD2. CDR1 and CDR2 (germline): MDHEN, SYDVKM. J lost 4 bases, V lost 2 bases, and 9 bases had no gene match. The CDR3 consists of 17 residues. This CDR3 is CASSLRSGGSIYNEQFF. The CDR3 DNA follows: TGTGCCAGCAGTTTACGGAGCGGGGGGTCGATATACAATGAGCAGTTCTTC.

The rearrangement uses TRBV6-5 and TRBJ2-7; 7 bases map to TRBD2. This CDR3 has 14 amino acids. Per germline, CDR1 MNHEY and CDR2 SVGAGI. The V and J ends lost 4 bases and 3 bases, in that order; junction bases with no gene match: 6. Written as DNA, the CDR3 is TGTGCCAGCAGTTCTTCTAGCGGCGTCTACGAGCAGTACTTC. It specifies CASSSSSGVYEQYF.

The V call is TRBV21-1, the J call TRBJ2-7; the listed D gene, TRBD2, was not tested against the DNA. TRBV21-1 corresponds to a pseudogene. This CDR3 region has 16 residues. The CDR3 sequence is CASSKGWGLAIHEQYF. DNA for the CDR3: TGTGCCAGCAGCAAAGGATGGGGACTAGCGATCCACGAGCAGTACTTC.

The gene calls are TRBV19 and TRBJ2-1; D gene ambiguous. Germline loops: CDR1 LNHDA, CDR2 SQIVND (reference sequence). The CDR3 runs to 14 residues. The V end was cut by 7 bases, the J end by 0 bases, with 10 bases between. The CDR3 reads CASTFSSSYNEQFF. CDR3 DNA: TGTGCCAGTACCTTTTCGAGCTCCTACAATGAGCAGTTCTTC.

This clonotype was detected only once. J is TRBJ1-1 and V is TRBV19, with 7 bases matching TRBD1. V shed 3 bases and J 2 bases; nucleotides not matched to a gene: 15. The CDR3 extends over 18 amino acids. CDR1 is LNHDA and CDR2 is SQIVND in the germline V gene (reference sequence). The chain's CDR3 is CASSIIGRDSWLNTEAFF. The CDR3 DNA reads TGTGCCAGTAGTATCATCGGCCGGGACAGCTGGTTAAACACTGAAGCTTTCTTT.

The chain links TRBV28 to TRBJ2-1, with D possibly TRBD1 on 7 matching bases. CDR3 length equals 14 residues. Trimming removed 5 bases at V and 12 bases at J, with 20 bases between. In germline, CDR1 is MDHEN, CDR2 SYDVKM. CDR3 bases: TGTGCCAGCAGTCCCCCAAAAGACAGGGAGGTGCAGTTCTTC. Its protein product is CASSPPKDREVQFF.

This chain links TRBV5-1 with TRBJ2-2; 7 positions agree with TRBD1. CDR3 size: 15 residues. The ends lost 4 bases at V and 1 base at J; junction bases unmatched: 4. Per the germline V gene, CDR1 is SGHRS and CDR2 is YFSETQ. CDR3: CASSDRARNTGELFF. Written as DNA, the CDR3 is TGCGCCAGCAGCGACAGGGCTCGGAACACCGGGGAGCTGTTTTTT.

The V call is TRBV14, the J call TRBJ1-2, with D tentatively TRBD1 (6 bases). This CDR3 comprises 16 residues. CDR1 SGHDN and CDR2 FVKESK come from the germline V gene. The V end was cut by 6 bases, the J end by 5 bases, with 22 bases between. The CDR3 sequence: CASSLTRDTFLYGYTF. The CDR3 nucleotides are TGTGCCAGCAGTCTAACCCGGGACACTTTCTTGTATGGCTACACCTTC.